The 31 T cell receptor beta chains listed next were all sequenced from one sample in a study of blood T cell repertoires in COVID-19. Some clones are missing from TCRdb's copy, which holds only in-frame ones; the method was immunoSEQ multiplex PCR. The sample has 46,000 or so clones; more than 75% are singletons. Input material: peripheral blood. The source of these receptors is an older man with active COVID-19.

The CDR3 DNA is TGTGCCACCAGCAGACTTAGCGGAGTTGTCACAGATACGCAGTATTTT. Amino acid sequence: CATSRLSGVVTDTQYF. V usage is TRBV15 and J usage is TRBJ2-3, with a weak D call TRBD2 (6 bases). Germline CDR1 LNHNV, CDR2 YYDKDF (reference sequence). The CDR3 consists of 16 residues. Trimming shortened V by 2 bases and J by 2 bases, and 14 bases separated the two germline ends.

The genes are TRBV27 and TRBJ1-2, with TRBD1 matching over 9 bases. CDR3 length: 14 amino acids. The V segment lost 3 bases and the J segment 4 bases; nucleotides outside the gene matches: 3. Germline V gene sequence: CDR1 MNHEY, CDR2 SMNVEV (reference sequence). This CDR3 is CASSFTGGTYGYTF. In DNA, the CDR3 is TGTGCCAGCAGTTTTACAGGGGGCACCTATGGCTACACCTTC.

The chain links TRBV29-1 to TRBJ2-1, with TRBD2 identical over 11 bases. CDR1 is SQVTM, CDR2 ANQGSEA, per germline. V shed 5 bases, J shed 8 bases, and the junction held 11 bases outside the gene matches. This CDR3 has 15 amino acids. Here the CDR3 DNA reads TGCAGCGTTTCCGACTATAGCGGGGGGGCCCATGAGCAGTTCTTC. This gives the protein CSVSDYSGGAHEQFF.

The chain employs TRBV5-4 and TRBJ1-1; perhaps TRBD1 as D (5 bases). The V gene's germline CDR1 is SGHNT and CDR2 YYREEE (reference sequence). The CDR3 has 16 residues. V was shortened by 4 bases and J by 1 base, with 17 bases between the two germline ends. The CDR3: CASSAGRGRGNTEAFF. The CDR3 nucleotides are TGTGCCAGCAGCGCCGGGAGGGGACGGGGGAACACTGAAGCTTTCTTT.

The chain combines TRBV28 with TRBJ1-5; no firm D call. The CDR3 runs 16 residues. The V gene lost 8 bases and the J gene lost 0 bases, with 17 bases spanning the gap. The germline V gene has CDR1 MDHEN and CDR2 SYDVKM. The CDR3 nucleotides are TGTGCCAGCTTGCCAGGAAGCTTCCTTAGCAATCAGCCCCAGCATTTT. This codes for CASLPGSFLSNQPQHF.

The chain uses TRBV4-2 and TRBJ2-5; a weak D match, TRBD2 (5 bases). V lost 3 bases to trimming and J lost 1 base, with 12 bases between them. The germline V gene has CDR1 LGHNA and CDR2 YNFKEQ. There are 15 residues in the CDR3. In nucleotides, the CDR3 is TGTGCCAGCAGCCATCTAGGCGGGCTCCAAGAGACCCAGTACTTC. Encoded protein: CASSHLGGLQETQYF.

V and J are TRBV7-2 and TRBJ1-4, with 10 bases fitting TRBD1. With V trimmed by 4 bases and J by 2 bases, 7 bases remained unmatched. The CDR3 is made up of 17 amino acids. The germline CDR1 and CDR2 sequences are SGHTA and FQGNSA. CDR3 coding DNA: TGTGCCAGCAGCTCACGGGACAGGGGCATGACTAATGAAAAACTGTTTTTT. Protein sequence: CASSSRDRGMTNEKLFF. The entire variable domain, with the rest obtained from reference TRBV7-2 and TRBJ1-4, is as follows: GAGVSQSPSNKVTEKGKDVELRCDPISGHTALYWYRQSLGQGLEFLIYFQGNSAPDKSGLPSDRFSAERTGGSVSTLTIQRTQQEDSAVYLCASSSRDRGMTNEKLFFGSGTQLSVL.

The chain joins TRBV28 to TRBJ2-1; 14 bases are shared with TRBD2. The CDR3 covers 14 residues. After removal of 10 bases from V and 10 bases from J, the junction contained 9 bases not matched to a gene. Germline-derived CDR1 and CDR2 are MDHEN and SYDVKM. The CDR3 DNA is TGTGCCACCCGACTAGCGGGAGGGCCGGGGGAGCAGTTCTTC. This codes for CATRLAGGPGEQFF.

The CDR3 protein is CASSLARGRYNEQFF. The CDR3 nucleotides are TGTGCCAGCAGCTTAGCGCGGGGGCGATACAATGAGCAGTTCTTC. The rearrangement links TRBV7-2 to TRBJ2-1, with a possible D match to TRBD2 (7 bases). CDR3 length: 15 amino acids. V was clipped by 0 bases and J by 4 bases, with 10 bases between them. Germline CDR1 and CDR2: SGHTA and FQGNSA.

The chain recombines TRBV18 with TRBJ1-1; D is possibly TRBD1 (6 bases). This CDR3 is 14 amino acids long. Trimming pared 5 bases from V and 1 base from J, leaving 11 bases between. Germline lookup yields CDR1 KGHSH and CDR2 LQKENI. The CDR3 DNA reads as TGTGCCAGCTCAGTGGACAGAAGGAACACTGAAGCTTTCTTT. Translation gives CASSVDRRNTEAFF.

V and J are TRBV4-3 and TRBJ1-2; D not resolved. From germline, CDR1 is LGHNA and CDR2 YSLEER. V shed 2 bases and J shed 1 base, with 11 bases lying between them. This CDR3 has 15 residues. CDR3 region: CASSQWAEYNYGYTF. CDR3 sequence (DNA): TGCGCCAGCAGCCAATGGGCAGAATATAACTATGGCTACACCTTC.

This rearrangement joins TRBV2 to TRBJ1-6, with 11 bases identical to TRBD1. The CDR3 has 14 amino acids. In germline, CDR1 is SNHLY, CDR2 FYNNEI. Trimming removed 6 bases from V and 6 bases from J; junction bases left unmatched: 1. The DNA for the CDR3 is TGTGCCAGCAGGGGACAGGGGGTTAATTCACCCCTCCACTTT. Protein product: CASRGQGVNSPLHF.

The chain employs TRBV28 and TRBJ2-3, with 11 nucleotides matching TRBD1. The J segment lost 3 bases and the V segment lost 6 bases, leaving 8 bases of the junction unmatched. The CDR3 consists of 16 residues. Germline values: CDR1 MDHEN, CDR2 SYDVKM. CDR3 in amino acids: CASSQGQGERTDTQYF. Here the CDR3 DNA reads TGTGCCAGCAGCCAGGGACAGGGGGAGAGGACAGATACGCAGTATTTT. Using reference TRBV28 and TRBJ2-3 for the parts outside the CDR3, the full variable domain is DVKVTQSSRYLVKRTGEKVFLECVQDMDHENMFWYRQDPGLGLRLIYFSYDVKMKEKGDIPEGYSVSREKKERFSLILESASTNQTSMYLCASSQGQGERTDTQYFGPGTRLTVL.

In DNA form, the CDR3 reads TGTGCCAGCAGCAGAACACTCGGGACAGGATGGGGCTACACCTTC. It translates to CASSRTLGTGWGYTF. J is TRBJ1-2 and V is TRBV9, with 8 bases matching TRBD1. Looked up from germline, CDR1 is SGDLS and CDR2 is YYNGEE. This CDR3 is built from 15 residues. Germline trimming cut 4 bases from V and 8 bases from J; bases unmatched to any gene: 13.

The rearrangement links TRBV28 to TRBJ1-1; possible D gene TRBD1, 5 bases. This CDR3 has 15 amino acids. The V gene lost 10 bases and the J gene lost 4 bases, with 22 bases spanning the gap. Germline assignment: CDR1 MDHEN and CDR2 SYDVKM. The CDR3 DNA reads TGTGCCACCCAGATCCAGGGTGTATCCCCCACTGAAGCTTTCTTT. Residues: CATQIQGVSPTEAFF. Drawing the rest from reference TRBV28 and TRBJ1-1, the complete variable domain is DVKVTQSSRYLVKRTGEKVFLECVQDMDHENMFWYRQDPGLGLRLIYFSYDVKMKEKGDIPEGYSVSREKKERFSLILESASTNQTSMYLCATQIQGVSPTEAFFGQGTRLTVV.

The V gene is TRBV7-2, the J gene TRBJ1-2, with D perhaps matching TRBD1 (5 bases). The germline CDR1 and CDR2 sequences are SGHTA and FQGNSA. V shed 1 base and J shed 5 bases, with 14 bases lying between them. There are 15 residues in the CDR3. This CDR3 is CASSLGGTGWYGYTF. The CDR3 DNA sequence: TGTGCCAGCAGCTTAGGTGGGACTGGGTGGTATGGCTACACCTTC. The full variable domain, in which reference TRBV7-2 and TRBJ1-2 provide the parts outside the CDR3, is GAGVSQSPSNKVTEKGKDVELRCDPISGHTALYWYRQSLGQGLEFLIYFQGNSAPDKSGLPSDRFSAERTGGSVSTLTIQRTQQEDSAVYLCASSLGGTGWYGYTFGSGTRLTVV.

The chain uses TRBV19 and TRBJ1-2; D ambiguous. This CDR3 is built from 17 residues. CDR1 and CDR2 from the germline V gene are LNHDA and SQIVND (reference sequence). The ends were cut back, 4 bases at V and 1 base at J, with 19 bases in the middle. The CDR3 sequence is CASSTLAPGGFNYGYTF. The CDR3 bases are TGTGCCAGTAGTACCCTAGCGCCAGGAGGATTTAACTATGGCTACACCTTC. The whole variable domain, filled in from reference TRBV19 and TRBJ1-2, reads DGGITQSPKYLFRKEGQNVTLSCEQNLNHDAMYWYRQDPGQGLRLIYYSQIVNDFQKGDIAEGYSVSREKKESFPLTVTSAQKNPTAFYLCASSTLAPGGFNYGYTFGSGTRLTVV.

The chain has TRBV25-1 and TRBJ1-2; possible D gene TRBD1, 6 bases. Germline-derived CDR1 and CDR2 are MGHDK and SYGVNS. This CDR3 is built from 13 residues. Trimming cost V 4 bases and J 4 bases, with 10 bases left between them. The CDR3 here is CASSGQQGYGYTF. Written as DNA, the CDR3 is TGTGCCAGCAGTGGTCAACAGGGCTATGGCTACACCTTC.

This clone appeared once. The chain is built from TRBV18 and TRBJ2-7, with D perhaps TRBD1 (5 bases). CDR1 KGHSH and CDR2 LQKENI come from the germline V gene. This CDR3 is built from 13 residues. V was trimmed by 6 bases and J by 0 bases, leaving 9 bases between them. The CDR3 sequence: CASSGQDSYEQYF. DNA for the CDR3: TGTGCCAGCTCGGGGCAGGACTCCTACGAGCAGTACTTC.

This clone occurred once. This chain uses TRBV28 with TRBJ2-7; TRBD2 might be the D (5 bases). The V and J ends lost 4 bases and 2 bases respectively, with 6 bases between them. CDR1 MDHEN and CDR2 SYDVKM come from the germline V gene. This CDR3 has 12 residues. In DNA, the CDR3 is TGTGCCAGCAGTTCCGGGGCCTACGAGCAGTACTTC. It is translated as CASSSGAYEQYF.

J is TRBJ2-5 and V is TRBV7-2; the match to TRBD2 covers 8 bases. The CDR3 has 14 residues. Germline V CDR1 and CDR2: SGHTA, FQGNSA. The ends lost 0 bases at V and 5 bases at J; junction bases unmatched: 2. The CDR3 sequence: CASSLASGAETQYF. The CDR3, as DNA: TGTGCCAGCAGCTTAGCTAGCGGGGCTGAGACCCAGTACTTC.

V is TRBV5-4 and J is TRBJ2-1, with D tentatively TRBD2 (5 bases). The germline CDR1 and CDR2 sequences are SGHNT and YYREEE (reference sequence). There are 15 residues in the CDR3. Trimming took off 3 bases at V and 2 bases at J, with 12 bases between the two ends. The CDR3 loop reads CASSSQVSAYNEQFF. For the CDR3, the DNA is TGTGCCAGCAGCTCCCAGGTTAGCGCCTACAATGAGCAGTTCTTC.

J is TRBJ2-4 and V is TRBV6-6, with D maybe TRBD2 (6 bases). This CDR3 is built from 13 residues. Trimming removed 7 bases at V and 7 bases at J, with 14 bases between. The germline CDR1 and CDR2 sequences are MNHNY and SVGAGI (reference sequence). The CDR3 DNA follows: TGTGCCAGCACCTCTGGGGAGGTCAACATTCAGTACTTC. Its protein product is CASTSGEVNIQYF.

This sequence joins TRBV10-3 and TRBJ2-7, with 10 bases identical to TRBD1. CDR1 is ENHRY and CDR2 is SYGVKD in the germline V gene. Trimming at V came to 0 bases and at J to 2 bases, leaving 1 base not matched to a gene. The CDR3 sequence is 15 residues long. Written as DNA, the CDR3 is TGTGCCATCAGTGAGTCGACAGGGGGCCCCTACGAGCAGTACTTC. Protein product: CAISESTGGPYEQYF.

The chain combines TRBV7-9 with TRBJ2-3, with TRBD1 matching 7 bases. Germline V gene sequence: CDR1 SEHNR, CDR2 FQNEAQ (reference sequence). J lost 5 bases, V lost 2 bases, and 1 base had no gene match. The CDR3 is made up of 13 amino acids. CDR3 nucleotide sequence: TGTGCCAGCAGCTTAACAGGGGTAGATACGCAGTATTTT. Its protein product is CASSLTGVDTQYF. The full variable domain, in which reference TRBV7-9 and TRBJ2-3 provide the parts outside the CDR3, is DTGVSQNPRHKITKRGQNVTFRCDPISEHNRLYWYRQTLGQGPEFLTYFQNEAQLEKSRLLSDRFSAERPKGSFSTLEIQRTEQGDSAMYLCASSLTGVDTQYFGPGTRLTVL.

V and J are TRBV6-6 and TRBJ1-6; D is uncertain. Trimming removed 7 bases from V and 10 bases from J, with 14 bases in between. This CDR3 spans 13 amino acids. Germline V gene sequence: CDR1 MNHNY, CDR2 SVGAGI (reference sequence). In DNA, the CDR3 is TGTGCCAGCACCCCTGTACCGGGATCACCCCTCCACTTT. This translates into CASTPVPGSPLHF.

This rearrangement joins TRBV6-6 to TRBJ2-2, with 8 bases lining up with TRBD2. CDR3 size: 14 residues. Per the germline V gene, CDR1 is MNHNY and CDR2 is SVGAGI (reference sequence). Trimming took 2 bases from V and 7 from J; bases not matched to a gene: 3. In nucleotides, the CDR3 is TGTGCCAGCAGTTACCAGCGGGAGATCGGGGAGCTGTTTTTT. It yields the protein CASSYQREIGELFF.

The gene calls are TRBV7-2 and TRBJ1-4; D remains unclear. From germline, CDR1 is SGHTA and CDR2 FQGNSA. V lost 4 bases to trimming and J lost 4 bases, with 7 bases between them. The CDR3 is 13 amino acids. The CDR3 DNA is TGTGCCAGCAGCTCAGGAAATAATGAAAAACTGTTTTTT. It codes for CASSSGNNEKLFF.

This sequence joins TRBV7-9 and TRBJ2-7; D unresolved. The CDR3 contains 12 residues. Trimming left V 1 base short and J 4 bases short, with 5 bases between. CDR1 is SEHNR and CDR2 is FQNEAQ in the germline V gene (reference sequence). The CDR3 sequence is CASSLVPYEQYF. The CDR3 coding sequence is TGTGCCAGCAGCTTAGTTCCTTACGAGCAGTACTTC.

V gene TRBV28 combines with J gene TRBJ1-5, with D unresolved. The CDR3 has 14 residues. The germline V and J ends were trimmed by 4 bases and 6 bases, with 13 bases remaining between them. The germline V gene encodes CDR1 MDHEN and CDR2 SYDVKM. CDR3 DNA: TGTGCCAGCAGTTCCTATTTGGGCTCTCAGCCCCAGCATTTT. It translates to CASSSYLGSQPQHF. The variable domain in full, with the rest retrieved from reference TRBV28 and TRBJ1-5, is DVKVTQSSRYLVKRTGEKVFLECVQDMDHENMFWYRQDPGLGLRLIYFSYDVKMKEKGDIPEGYSVSREKKERFSLILESASTNQTSMYLCASSSYLGSQPQHFGDGTRLSIL.

This clone was seen only a few times. The CDR3 is CASSLAKLQFATNEKLFF. CDR3 in DNA: TGTGCCAGCAGCTTAGCAAAGCTTCAATTCGCAACTAATGAAAAACTGTTTTTT. The J gene is TRBJ1-4, the V gene TRBV7-9; D gene uncertain. Per germline, CDR1 SEHNR and CDR2 FQNEAQ (reference sequence). The CDR3 is made up of 18 amino acids. Trimming cost V 0 bases and J 0 bases, with 14 bases left between them.